Listed here are 2 T cell receptor beta chains from one sample, sequenced in a study of T cell repertoires in ileal Crohn's disease. Data came from immunoSEQ multiplex PCR; TCRdb stores just in-frame clones and leaves some out. The data show under 35,000 clones, around 77% seen once. The source material was ileal tissue. The source of these receptors is an adult with Crohn's disease.

Note on this clone: Other DNA variants within this sample encode the same CDR3. V is TRBV5-1 and J is TRBJ2-7; TRBD2 agrees at 11 bases. The germline V gene encodes CDR1 SGHRS and CDR2 YFSETQ. CDR3 length: 15 residues. With 0 bases clipped from V and 3 bases from J, the junction kept 2 bases outside the gene matches. CDR3 bases: TGCGCCAGCAGCTTGGTACTAGCGGGGGACTACGAGCAGTACTTC. As protein: CASSLVLAGDYEQYF. The whole variable domain, filled in from reference TRBV5-1 and TRBJ2-7, reads KAGVTQTPRYLIKTRGQQVTLSCSPISGHRSVSWYQQTPGQGLQFLFEYFSETQRNKGNFPGRFSGRQFSNSRSEMNVSTLELGDSALYLCASSLVLAGDYEQYFGPGTRLTVT.

The rearrangement uses TRBV6-5 and TRBJ2-7, with TRBD2 matching 9 bases. CDR1 and CDR2 (germline): MNHEY, SVGAGI. This CDR3 spans 13 amino acids. The J segment lost 2 bases and the V segment lost 6 bases, leaving 2 bases of the junction unmatched. CDR3 nucleotide sequence: TGTGCCAGCAGAGTAGCGGGAGCCTACGAGCAGTACTTC. This translates into CASRVAGAYEQYF.